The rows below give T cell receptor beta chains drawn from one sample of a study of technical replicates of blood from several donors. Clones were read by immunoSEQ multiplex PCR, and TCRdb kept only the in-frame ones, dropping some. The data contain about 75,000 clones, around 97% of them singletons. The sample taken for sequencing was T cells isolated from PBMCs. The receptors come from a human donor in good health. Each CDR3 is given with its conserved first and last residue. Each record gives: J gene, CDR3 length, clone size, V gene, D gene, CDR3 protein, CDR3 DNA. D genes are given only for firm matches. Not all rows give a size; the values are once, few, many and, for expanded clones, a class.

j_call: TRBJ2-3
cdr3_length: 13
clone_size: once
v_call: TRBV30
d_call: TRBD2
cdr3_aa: CAWSFGGGDTQYF
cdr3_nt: TGTGCCTGGAGTTTCGGGGGGGGAGATACGCAGTATTTT

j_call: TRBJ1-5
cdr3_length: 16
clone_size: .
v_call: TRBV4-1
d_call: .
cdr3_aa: CASSLKTRGGNQPQHF
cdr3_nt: TGCGCCAGCAGCCTCAAGACCAGGGGCGGCAATCAGCCCCAGCATTTT

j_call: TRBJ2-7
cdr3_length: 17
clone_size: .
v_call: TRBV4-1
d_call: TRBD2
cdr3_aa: CASSQDPLAGNPYEQYF
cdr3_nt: TGCGCCAGCAGCCAAGATCCACTAGCGGGCAATCCCTACGAGCAGTACTTC

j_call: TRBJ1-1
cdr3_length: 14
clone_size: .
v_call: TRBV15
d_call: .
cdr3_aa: CATSRVGGNTEAFF
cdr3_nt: TGTGCCACCAGCAGAGTCGGGGGAAACACTGAAGCTTTCTTT

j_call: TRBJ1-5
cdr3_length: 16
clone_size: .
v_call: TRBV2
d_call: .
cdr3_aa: CASSDLADYSNQPQHF
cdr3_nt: TGTGCCAGCAGTGATTTGGCGGACTATAGCAATCAGCCCCAGCATTTT

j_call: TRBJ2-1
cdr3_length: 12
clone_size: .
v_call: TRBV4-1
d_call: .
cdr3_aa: CASSQDINEQFF
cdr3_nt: TGCGCCAGCAGCCAAGATATCAATGAGCAGTTCTTC

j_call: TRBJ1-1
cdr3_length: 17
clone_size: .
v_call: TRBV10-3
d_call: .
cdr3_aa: CAISEPRTARLGTEAFF
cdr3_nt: TGTGCCATCAGTGAGCCTCGGACAGCAAGGTTGGGCACTGAAGCTTTCTTT

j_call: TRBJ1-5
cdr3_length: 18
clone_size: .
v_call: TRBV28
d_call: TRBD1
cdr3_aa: CASSFLSTGGLRYQPQHF
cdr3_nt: TGTGCCAGCAGTTTCCTCTCGACAGGGGGCTTGAGGTATCAGCCCCAGCATTTT

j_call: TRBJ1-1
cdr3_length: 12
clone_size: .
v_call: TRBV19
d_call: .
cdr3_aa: CASSIGYTEAFF
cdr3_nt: TGTGCCAGTAGTATCGGTTACACTGAAGCTTTCTTT

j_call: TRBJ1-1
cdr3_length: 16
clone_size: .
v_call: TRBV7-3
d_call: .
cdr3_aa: CASSFRRVITNTEAFF
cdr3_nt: TGTGCCAGCAGCTTCCGACGGGTTATAACGAACACTGAAGCTTTCTTT

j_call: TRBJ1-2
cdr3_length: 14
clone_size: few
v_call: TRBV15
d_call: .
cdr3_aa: CATSIPGRNYGYTF
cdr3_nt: TGTGCCACCAGCATCCCCGGCAGGAACTATGGCTACACCTTC

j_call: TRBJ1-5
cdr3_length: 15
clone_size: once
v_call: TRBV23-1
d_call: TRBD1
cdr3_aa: CASSQRTGYGQPQHF
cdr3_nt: TGCGCCAGCAGTCAAAGGACAGGGTACGGTCAGCCCCAGCATTTT

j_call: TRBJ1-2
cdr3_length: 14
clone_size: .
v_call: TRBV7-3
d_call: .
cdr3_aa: CASSYAVRLNGYTF
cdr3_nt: TGTGCCAGCAGCTACGCAGTGAGGCTTAATGGCTACACCTTC

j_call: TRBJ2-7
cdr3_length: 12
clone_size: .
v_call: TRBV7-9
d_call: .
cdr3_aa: CASSLSQYEQYF
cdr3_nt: TGTGCCAGCAGCTTATCACAATACGAGCAGTACTTC

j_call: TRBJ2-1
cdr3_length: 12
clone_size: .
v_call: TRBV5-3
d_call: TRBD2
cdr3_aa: CARRCGGNEQFF
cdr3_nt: TGTGCCAGAAGATGCGGGGGGAATGAGCAGTTCTTC

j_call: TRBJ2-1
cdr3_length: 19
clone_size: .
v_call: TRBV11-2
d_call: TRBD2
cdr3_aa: CASSLRRETSGVKGYEQFF
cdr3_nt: TGTGCCAGCAGCTTACGGAGAGAGACTAGCGGCGTCAAAGGCTATGAGCAGTTCTTC

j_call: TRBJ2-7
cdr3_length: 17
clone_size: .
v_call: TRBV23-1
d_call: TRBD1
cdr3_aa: CASSQLGDRDRGYEQYF
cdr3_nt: TGCGCCAGCAGTCAATTAGGAGACCGGGACAGGGGCTACGAGCAGTACTTC

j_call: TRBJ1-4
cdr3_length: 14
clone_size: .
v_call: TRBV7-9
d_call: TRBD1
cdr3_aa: CASGDTGVNEKLFF
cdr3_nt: TGTGCCAGCGGCGATACAGGGGTTAATGAAAAACTGTTTTTT

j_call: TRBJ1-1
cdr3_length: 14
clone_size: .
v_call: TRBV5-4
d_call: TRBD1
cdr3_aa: CASSHGTANTEAFF
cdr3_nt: TGTGCCAGCAGCCACGGGACAGCGAACACTGAAGCTTTCTTT

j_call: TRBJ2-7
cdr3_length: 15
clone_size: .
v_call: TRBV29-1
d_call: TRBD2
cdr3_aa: CSVEDPRGGTYEQYF
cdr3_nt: TGCAGCGTTGAAGATCCCCGCGGGGGGACCTACGAGCAGTACTTC

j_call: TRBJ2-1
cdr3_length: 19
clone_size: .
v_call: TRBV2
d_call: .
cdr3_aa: CASIRSSWEWQGSGNEQFF
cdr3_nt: TGTGCCAGCATTCGTTCGTCATGGGAATGGCAGGGATCCGGCAATGAGCAGTTCTTC

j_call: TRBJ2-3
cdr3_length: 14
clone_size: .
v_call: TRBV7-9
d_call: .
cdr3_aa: CASSWKPGQPTQYF
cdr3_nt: TGTGCCAGCAGCTGGAAGCCGGGACAACCAACGCAGTATTTT

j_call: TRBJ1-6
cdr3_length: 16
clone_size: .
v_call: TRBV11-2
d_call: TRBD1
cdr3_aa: CASSLIVGTGASPLHF
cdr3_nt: TGTGCCAGCAGCTTAATTGTCGGGACAGGGGCCTCACCCCTCCACTTT

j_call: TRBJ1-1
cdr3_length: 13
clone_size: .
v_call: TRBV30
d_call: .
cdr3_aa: CAWRKALDTEAFF
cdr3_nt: TGTGCCTGGAGGAAAGCGTTGGACACTGAAGCTTTCTTT

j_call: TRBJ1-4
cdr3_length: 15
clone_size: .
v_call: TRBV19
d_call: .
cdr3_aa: CASSPTAGRIEKLFF
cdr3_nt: TGTGCCAGTAGTCCGACAGCTGGCAGGATTGAAAAACTGTTTTTT